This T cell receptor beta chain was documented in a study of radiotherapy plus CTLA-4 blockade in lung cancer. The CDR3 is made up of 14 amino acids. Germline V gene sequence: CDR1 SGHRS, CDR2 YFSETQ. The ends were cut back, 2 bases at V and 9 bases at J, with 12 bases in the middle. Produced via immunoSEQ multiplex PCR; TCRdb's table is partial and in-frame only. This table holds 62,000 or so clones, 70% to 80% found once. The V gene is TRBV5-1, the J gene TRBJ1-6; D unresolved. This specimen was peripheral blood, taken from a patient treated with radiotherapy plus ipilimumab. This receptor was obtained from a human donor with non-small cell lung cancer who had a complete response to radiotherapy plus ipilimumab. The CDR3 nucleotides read TGCGCCAGCAGCTTTGAACTCCTTGGTTCACCCCTCCACTTT. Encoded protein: CASSFELLGSPLHF.